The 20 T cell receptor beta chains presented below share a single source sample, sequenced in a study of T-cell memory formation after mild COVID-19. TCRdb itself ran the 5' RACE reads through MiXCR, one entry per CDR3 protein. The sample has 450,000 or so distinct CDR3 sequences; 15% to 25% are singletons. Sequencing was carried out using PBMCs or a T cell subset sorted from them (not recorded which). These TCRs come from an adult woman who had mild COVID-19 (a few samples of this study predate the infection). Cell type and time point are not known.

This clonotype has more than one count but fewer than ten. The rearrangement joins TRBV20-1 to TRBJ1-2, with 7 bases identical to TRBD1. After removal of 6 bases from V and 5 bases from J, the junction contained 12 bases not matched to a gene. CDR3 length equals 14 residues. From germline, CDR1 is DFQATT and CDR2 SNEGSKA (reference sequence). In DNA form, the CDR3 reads TGCAGTGCCCTGACAGGGATAGTGGCATATGGCTACACCTTC. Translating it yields CSALTGIVAYGYTF.

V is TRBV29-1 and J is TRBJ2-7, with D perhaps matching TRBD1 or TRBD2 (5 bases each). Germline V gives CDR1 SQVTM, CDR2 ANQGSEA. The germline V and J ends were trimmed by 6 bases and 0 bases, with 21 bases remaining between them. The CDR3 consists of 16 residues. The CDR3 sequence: CSVRDVGGYSSYEQYF. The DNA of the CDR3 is TGCAGCGTACGGGATGTTGGGGGTTATAGCTCCTACGAGCAGTACTTC.

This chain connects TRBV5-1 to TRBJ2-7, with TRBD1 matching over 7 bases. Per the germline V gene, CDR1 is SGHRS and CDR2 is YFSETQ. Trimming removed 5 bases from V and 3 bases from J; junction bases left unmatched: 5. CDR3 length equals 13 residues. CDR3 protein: CASRRDRNYEQYF. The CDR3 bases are TGCGCCAGCAGAAGGGACAGAAACTACGAGCAGTACTTC.

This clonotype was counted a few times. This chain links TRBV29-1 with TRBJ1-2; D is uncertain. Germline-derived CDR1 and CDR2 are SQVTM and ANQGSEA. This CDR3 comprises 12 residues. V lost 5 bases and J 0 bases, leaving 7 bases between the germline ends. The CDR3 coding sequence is TGCAGCGTTCCGGCACCTAACTATGGCTACACCTTC. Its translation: CSVPAPNYGYTF. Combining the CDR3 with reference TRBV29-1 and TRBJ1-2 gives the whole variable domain SAVISQKPSRDICQRGTSLTIQCQVDSQVTMMFWYRQQPGQSLTLIATANQGSEATYESGFVIDKFPISRPNLTFSTLTVSNMSPEDSSIYLCSVPAPNYGYTFGSGTRLTVV.

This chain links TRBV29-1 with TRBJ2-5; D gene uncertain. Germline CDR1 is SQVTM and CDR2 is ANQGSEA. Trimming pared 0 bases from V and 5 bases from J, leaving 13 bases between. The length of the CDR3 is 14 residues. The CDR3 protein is CSVEDLWGSETQYF. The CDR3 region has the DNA TGCAGCGTTGAAGATCTTTGGGGTAGTGAGACCCAGTACTTC.

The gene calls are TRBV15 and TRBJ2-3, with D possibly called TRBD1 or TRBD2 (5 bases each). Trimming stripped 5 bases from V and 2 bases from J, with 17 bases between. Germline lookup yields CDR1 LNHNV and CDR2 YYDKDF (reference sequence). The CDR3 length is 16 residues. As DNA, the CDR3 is TGTGCCACCAGCGGGCCCCGAGGGGCGTACACAGATACGCAGTATTTT. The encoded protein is CATSGPRGAYTDTQYF.

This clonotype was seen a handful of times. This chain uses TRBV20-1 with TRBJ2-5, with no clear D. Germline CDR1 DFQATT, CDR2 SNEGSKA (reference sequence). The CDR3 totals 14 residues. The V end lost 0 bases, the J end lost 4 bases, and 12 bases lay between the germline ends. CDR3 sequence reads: CSAREHRPAETQYF. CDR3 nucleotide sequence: TGCAGTGCTAGAGAACACCGACCAGCAGAGACCCAGTACTTC.

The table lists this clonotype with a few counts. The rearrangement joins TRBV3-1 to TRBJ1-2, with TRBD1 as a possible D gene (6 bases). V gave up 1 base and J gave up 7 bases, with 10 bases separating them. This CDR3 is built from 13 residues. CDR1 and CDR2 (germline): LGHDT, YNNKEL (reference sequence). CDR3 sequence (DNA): TGTGCCAGCAGCCAAGGCAACAGGGTTGGCTACACCTTC. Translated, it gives CASSQGNRVGYTF.

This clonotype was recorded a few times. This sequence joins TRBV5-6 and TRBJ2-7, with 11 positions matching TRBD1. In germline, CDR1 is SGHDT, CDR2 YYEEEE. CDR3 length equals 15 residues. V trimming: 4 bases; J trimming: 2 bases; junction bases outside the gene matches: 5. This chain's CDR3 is CASSAPGQGAYEQYF. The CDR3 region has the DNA TGTGCCAGCAGCGCCCCGGGACAGGGGGCCTACGAGCAGTACTTC.

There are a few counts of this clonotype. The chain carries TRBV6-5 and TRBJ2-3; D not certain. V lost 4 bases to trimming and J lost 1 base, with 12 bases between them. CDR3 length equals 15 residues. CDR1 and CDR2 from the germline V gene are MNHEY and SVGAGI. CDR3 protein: CASSSHSPGTDTQYF. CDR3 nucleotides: TGTGCCAGCAGTTCTCACAGCCCCGGCACAGATACGCAGTATTTT.

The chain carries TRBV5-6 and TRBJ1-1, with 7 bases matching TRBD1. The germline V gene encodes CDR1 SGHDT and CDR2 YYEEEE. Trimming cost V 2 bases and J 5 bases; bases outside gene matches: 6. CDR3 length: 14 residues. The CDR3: CASSFTQGGTEAFF. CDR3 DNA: TGTGCCAGCAGCTTCACCCAGGGGGGGACTGAAGCTTTCTTT.

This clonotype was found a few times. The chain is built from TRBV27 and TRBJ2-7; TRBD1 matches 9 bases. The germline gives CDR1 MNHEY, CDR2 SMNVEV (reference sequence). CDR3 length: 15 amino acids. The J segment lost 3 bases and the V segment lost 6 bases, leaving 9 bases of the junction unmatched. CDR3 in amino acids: CASRRTGQGIYEQYF. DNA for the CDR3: TGTGCCAGCAGGAGAACGGGACAGGGCATCTACGAGCAGTACTTC.

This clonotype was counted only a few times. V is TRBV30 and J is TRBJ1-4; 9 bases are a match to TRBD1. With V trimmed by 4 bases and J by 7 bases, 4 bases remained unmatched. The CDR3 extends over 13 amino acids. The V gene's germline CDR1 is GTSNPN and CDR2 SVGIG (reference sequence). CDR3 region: CAWTGTGFEKLFF. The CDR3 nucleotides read TGTGCCTGGACCGGGACAGGGTTTGAAAAACTGTTTTTT.

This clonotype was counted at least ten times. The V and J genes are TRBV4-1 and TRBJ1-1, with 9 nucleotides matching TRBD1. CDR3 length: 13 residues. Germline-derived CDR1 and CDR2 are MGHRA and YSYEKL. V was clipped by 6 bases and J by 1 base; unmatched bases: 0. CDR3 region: CASRDRGNTEAFF. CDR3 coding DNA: TGCGCCAGCAGGGACAGGGGGAACACTGAAGCTTTCTTT.

Here the CDR3 reads CATSGQSEYYGYTF. CDR3 in DNA: TGTGCCACCAGTGGACAGTCGGAATACTATGGCTACACCTTC. This sequence joins TRBV24-1 and TRBJ1-2; the D gene is possibly TRBD1 (5 bases). CDR3 length: 14 residues. Deletions cut 5 bases from V and 3 bases from J, with 12 bases between. Germline loops: CDR1 KGHDR, CDR2 SFDVKD.

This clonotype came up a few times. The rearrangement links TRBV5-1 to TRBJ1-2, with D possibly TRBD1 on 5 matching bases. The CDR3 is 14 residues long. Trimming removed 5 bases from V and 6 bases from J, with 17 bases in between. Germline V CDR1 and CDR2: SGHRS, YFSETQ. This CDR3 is CASRPQRDSNGYTF. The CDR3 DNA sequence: TGCGCCAGCAGGCCGCAGCGGGACTCCAATGGCTACACCTTC. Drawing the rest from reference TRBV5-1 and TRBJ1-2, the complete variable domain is KAGVTQTPRYLIKTRGQQVTLSCSPISGHRSVSWYQQTPGQGLQFLFEYFSETQRNKGNFPGRFSGRQFSNSRSEMNVSTLELGDSALYLCASRPQRDSNGYTFGSGTRLTVV.

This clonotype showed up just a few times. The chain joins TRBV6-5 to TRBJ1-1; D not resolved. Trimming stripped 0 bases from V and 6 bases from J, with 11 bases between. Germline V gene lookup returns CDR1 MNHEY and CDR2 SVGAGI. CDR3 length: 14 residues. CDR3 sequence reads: CASSYSPVGAEAFF. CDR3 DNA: TGTGCCAGCAGTTACTCGCCAGTCGGCGCTGAAGCTTTCTTT.

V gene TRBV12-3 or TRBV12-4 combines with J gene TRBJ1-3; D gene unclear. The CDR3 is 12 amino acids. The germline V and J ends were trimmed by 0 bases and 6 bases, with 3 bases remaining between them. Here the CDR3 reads CASSLALNTIYF. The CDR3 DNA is TGTGCCAGCAGTTTAGCTTTAAACACCATATATTTT.

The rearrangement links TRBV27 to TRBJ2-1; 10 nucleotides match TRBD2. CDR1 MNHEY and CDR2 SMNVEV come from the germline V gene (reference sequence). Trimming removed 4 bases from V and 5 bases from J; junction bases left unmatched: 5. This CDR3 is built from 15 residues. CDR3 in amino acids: CASSSGLAANNEQFF. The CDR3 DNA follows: TGTGCCAGCAGTTCCGGACTAGCGGCAAACAATGAGCAGTTCTTC.

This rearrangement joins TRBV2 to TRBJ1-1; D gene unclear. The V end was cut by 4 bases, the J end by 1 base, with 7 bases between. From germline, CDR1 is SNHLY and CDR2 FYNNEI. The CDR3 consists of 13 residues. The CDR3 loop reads CASSAEGNTEAFF. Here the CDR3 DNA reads TGTGCCAGCAGTGCTGAGGGGAACACTGAAGCTTTCTTT.